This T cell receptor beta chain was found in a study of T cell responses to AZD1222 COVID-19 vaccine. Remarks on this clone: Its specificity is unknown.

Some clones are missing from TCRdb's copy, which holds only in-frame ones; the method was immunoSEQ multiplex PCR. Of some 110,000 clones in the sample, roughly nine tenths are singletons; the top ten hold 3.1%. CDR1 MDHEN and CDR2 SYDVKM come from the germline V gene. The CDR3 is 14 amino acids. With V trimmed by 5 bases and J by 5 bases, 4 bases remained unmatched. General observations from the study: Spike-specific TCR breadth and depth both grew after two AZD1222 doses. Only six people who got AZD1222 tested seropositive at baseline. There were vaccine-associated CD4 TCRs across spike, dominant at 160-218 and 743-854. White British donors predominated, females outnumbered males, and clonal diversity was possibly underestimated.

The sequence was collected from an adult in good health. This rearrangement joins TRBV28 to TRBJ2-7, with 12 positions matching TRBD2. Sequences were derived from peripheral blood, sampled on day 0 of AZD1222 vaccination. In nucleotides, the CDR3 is TGTGCCAGCAGTGGACTAGCGGGATTAAACGAGCAGTACTTC. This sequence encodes CASSGLAGLNEQYF. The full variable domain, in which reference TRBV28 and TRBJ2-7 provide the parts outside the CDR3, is DVKVTQSSRYLVKRTGEKVFLECVQDMDHENMFWYRQDPGLGLRLIYFSYDVKMKEKGDIPEGYSVSREKKERFSLILESASTNQTSMYLCASSGLAGLNEQYFGPGTRLTVT.